Sequencing of this T cell receptor beta chain was carried out in a study of shared clonotypes between healthy human individuals. In the original analysis: Filtering differed, since immunoSEQ gave only junction sequences and no quality scores. Only in-frame clones appear in the TCRdb table, and some are missing; sequencing was by immunoSEQ multiplex PCR. Clone size and the V and J calls come from that table; the DNA yielded D and trimming. The sample has some 2.3 million clones, more than 80% seen once; the top ten hold 0.3% to 0.4%. V dropped 2 bases and J dropped 2; count of bases not matched to a gene: 9. Germline V gene data show CDR1 as SEHNR and CDR2 as FQNEAQ (reference sequence). The CDR3 spans 17 residues. Each sample came from a Caucasian adult donor living in Nashville, Tennessee.

The V call is TRBV7-9, the J call TRBJ1-5, with TRBD1 identical over 7 bases. The sample consisted of naive CD4+ T cells from PBMCs. Regarding subset: CD45RA+ positively selected. This sequence was found in a young man in good health. Some clones in this sample may be carry-over from other donors' samples. This chain's CDR3 is CASSLMLPGQGNQPQHF. CDR3 DNA sequence: TGTGCCAGCAGCTTAATGCTCCCCGGACAGGGCAATCAGCCCCAGCATTTT.